This TCR beta chain was documented in a study of CD8 T cells in Susac syndrome. With random hexamers, 0.5 to 1 ug RNA was reverse transcribed. In TCRdb, the immunoSEQ multiplex PCR reads were re-called with MiXCR into one record per CDR3 protein. The data show roughly 130,000 distinct CDR3 sequences, with nearly 95% seen just once and around 0.12% held by the top ten. The CDR3 has 13 residues. Germline V CDR1 and CDR2: KGHDR, SFDVKD. V lost 6 bases and J 1 base, leaving 8 bases between the germline ends. The source material was CD4+ T cells from PBMCs. The rearrangement links TRBV24-1 to TRBJ1-1; D is possibly TRBD1 (6 bases). The clonotype was recovered from a human donor in good health. The CDR3 coding sequence is TGTGCCACCAGTCCCAGGGGGAACACTGAAGCTTTCTTT. It is translated as CATSPRGNTEAFF.